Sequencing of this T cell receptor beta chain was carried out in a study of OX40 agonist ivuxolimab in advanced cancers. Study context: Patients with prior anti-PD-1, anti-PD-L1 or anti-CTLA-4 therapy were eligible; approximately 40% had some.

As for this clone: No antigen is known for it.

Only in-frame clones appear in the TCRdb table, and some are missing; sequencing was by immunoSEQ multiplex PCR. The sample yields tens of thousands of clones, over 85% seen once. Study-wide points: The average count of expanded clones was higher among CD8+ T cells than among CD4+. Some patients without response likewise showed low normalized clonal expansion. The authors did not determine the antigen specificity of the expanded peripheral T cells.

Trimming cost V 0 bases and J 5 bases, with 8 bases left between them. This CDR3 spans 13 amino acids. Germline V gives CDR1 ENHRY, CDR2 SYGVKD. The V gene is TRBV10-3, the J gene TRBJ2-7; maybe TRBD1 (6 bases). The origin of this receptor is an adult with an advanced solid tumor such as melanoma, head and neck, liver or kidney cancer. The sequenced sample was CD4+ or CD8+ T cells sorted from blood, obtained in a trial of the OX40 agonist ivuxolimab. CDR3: CAISESDSDEQYF. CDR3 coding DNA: TGTGCCATCAGTGAGTCGGACAGCGACGAGCAGTACTTC.